The clone carrying this T cell receptor (beta chain) was counted between two and nine times. V was clipped by 0 bases and J by 4 bases; unmatched bases: 6. This CDR3 comprises 15 residues. Germline CDR1 is SGHRS and CDR2 is YFSETQ. Cohorts were assigned according to the clinical history that participants reported. Methods used by the authors: Researchers report that nucleated cell counts were estimated from reference gene primer amplification. Profiling relied on immunoSEQ multiplex PCR, and the TCRdb table lists in-frame clones only, not all of them. V, J and clone size reflect that table, while D and trimming were determined from the DNA. Seen here are 200,000 to 250,000 clones, around 85% observed once, and the top ten hold approximately 1.4%. The sample comes from a study of blood T cell repertoires in COVID-19. Study-level information: Acute and convalescent COVID-19 specimens originated in the United States, Italy and Spain.

The sequenced material came from PBMCs or T cells enriched from blood (not recorded which). This sequence originates from a woman between 35 and 50 years old with acute COVID-19. The chain has TRBV5-1 and TRBJ2-5, with 7 bases fitting TRBD2. The DNA of the CDR3 is TGCGCCAGCAGCTTGGCTAGCGGAGGGCGAGAGACCCAGTACTTC. Protein: CASSLASGGRETQYF.